The 28 T cell receptor beta chains below were found in one sample sequenced in a study of lymphopenia after photon versus proton radiotherapy. Using immunoSEQ multiplex PCR, the repertoire was profiled, and TCRdb retains in-frame clones only, with some absent. The sample lists under 30,000 clones; about 92% were seen once. Material: peripheral blood, obtained from a patient treated with photon-based radiotherapy. The receptors stem from a woman between 50 and 59 years old with cholangiocarcinoma.

The V call is TRBV14, the J call TRBJ2-3, with 7 bases identical to TRBD1. Per the germline V gene, CDR1 is SGHDN and CDR2 is FVKESK. CDR3 size: 16 residues. V lost 3 bases and J lost 1; bases outside the gene matches: 7. CDR3 sequence: CASSHRDSKGTDTQYF. The CDR3 DNA reads TGTGCCAGCAGCCACCGGGACAGTAAAGGCACAGATACGCAGTATTTT.

The gene calls are TRBV4-2 and TRBJ2-3, with 9 bases fitting TRBD2. The V gene end was trimmed by 4 bases and the J gene end by 2 bases; junction bases not matched to a gene: 7. Germline CDR1 LGHNA, CDR2 YNFKEQ. The CDR3 runs 16 residues. CDR3 amino acids: CASSPASGGTTDTQYF. The CDR3, as DNA: TGTGCCAGCAGCCCAGCCAGCGGGGGGACCACAGATACGCAGTATTTT.

The chain is built from TRBV11-2 and TRBJ2-7; 7 bases fit TRBD2. The V segment lost 4 bases and the J segment 4 bases; nucleotides outside the gene matches: 1. The germline V gene has CDR1 SGHAT and CDR2 FQNNGV. The CDR3 extends over 12 amino acids. The CDR3 is CASSSAGYEQYF. CDR3 DNA sequence: TGTGCCAGCAGCTCAGCGGGGTACGAGCAGTACTTC.

The V gene is TRBV19, the J gene TRBJ1-1; no firm D call. Trimming cost V 7 bases and J 6 bases, with 12 bases left between them. This CDR3 region has 12 residues. CDR1 LNHDA and CDR2 SQIVND come from the germline V gene (reference sequence). The CDR3 DNA reads TGTGCCAGTACCTCTTCATGGGCTGAAGCTTTCTTT. This codes for CASTSSWAEAFF.

The chain couples TRBV5-6 to TRBJ1-1; D gene ambiguous. Germline CDR1 reads SGHDT; CDR2 reads YYEEEE. The germline V and J ends were trimmed by 2 bases and 8 bases, with 7 bases remaining between them. The CDR3 is 11 amino acids. The CDR3 sequence: CASSFESEAFF. The CDR3 DNA reads as TGTGCCAGCAGCTTCGAGTCAGAAGCTTTCTTT.

This rearrangement joins TRBV27 to TRBJ1-1, with 7 nucleotides matching TRBD1. The length of the CDR3 is 14 residues. With V trimmed by 6 bases and J by 3 bases, 7 bases remained unmatched. Germline loops: CDR1 MNHEY, CDR2 SMNVEV (reference sequence). For the CDR3, the DNA is TGTGCCAGCAGCCGACAGGGCCGGGACACTGAAGCTTTCTTT. It yields the protein CASSRQGRDTEAFF.

This rearrangement joins TRBV27 to TRBJ1-1; weak D call: TRBD1 (6 bases). The germline V gene encodes CDR1 MNHEY and CDR2 SMNVEV (reference sequence). Trimming took off 0 bases at V and 3 bases at J, with 11 bases between the two ends. This CDR3 region has 15 residues. CDR3 in amino acids: CASSLSYREDTEAFF. The CDR3 bases are TGTGCCAGCAGTTTATCTTACAGGGAGGACACTGAAGCTTTCTTT.

V usage is TRBV5-1 and J usage is TRBJ2-3; possible D gene TRBD1, 5 bases. The CDR3 contains 13 residues. With 5 bases removed from V and 1 base from J, the gap between germline ends came to 8 bases. In germline, CDR1 is SGHRS, CDR2 YFSETQ. CDR3 amino acids: CASRGQGTDTQYF. CDR3 sequence (DNA): TGCGCCAGCAGGGGGCAGGGCACAGATACGCAGTATTTT.

The rearrangement links TRBV5-6 to TRBJ2-7; D not certain. V was pared by 0 bases and J by 4 bases, with 2 bases between. Germline V gene data show CDR1 as SGHDT and CDR2 as YYEEEE. The CDR3 runs to 11 residues. This chain's CDR3 is CASSLGYEQYF. The CDR3 DNA reads TGTGCCAGCAGCTTGGGGTACGAGCAGTACTTC.

The chain carries TRBV5-4 and TRBJ2-6; D not resolved. CDR1 is SGHNT, CDR2 YYREEE, per germline (reference sequence). CDR3 length: 14 residues. Between the trimmed V and J ends, which lost 4 bases and 0 bases, there was a span of 5 bases. The CDR3 region has the DNA TGTGCCAGCAGCATACGCTCTGGGGCCAACGTCCTGACTTTC. It yields the protein CASSIRSGANVLTF. The complete variable domain, with remaining parts taken from reference TRBV5-4 and TRBJ2-6, reads ETGVTQSPTHLIKTRGQQVTLRCSSQSGHNTVSWYQQALGQGPQFIFQYYREEENGRGNFPPRFSGLQFPNYSSELNVNALELDDSALYLCASSIRSGANVLTFGAGSRLTVL.

The V call is TRBV19, the J call TRBJ1-2, with 7 bases fitting TRBD1. There are 13 residues in the CDR3. Unmatched junction bases numbered 5, after V lost 7 bases and J lost 3 bases. Germline V CDR1 and CDR2: LNHDA, SQIVND (reference sequence). The CDR3 loop reads CASNPTGHYGYTF. Here the CDR3 DNA reads TGTGCCAGTAACCCGACAGGGCACTATGGCTACACCTTC.

By its share, this clone is medium-sized. The genes are TRBV1 and TRBJ2-7; the table's D gene call, TRBD2, was not cross checked with the DNA. TRBV1 is a pseudogene locus. The CDR3 covers 17 residues. CDR3 protein: CTSRYLMEGTSSYEQYF. The DNA for the CDR3 is TGCACCAGCCGTTATCTTATGGAGGGGACGAGCTCCTACGAGCAGTACTTC.

The chain combines TRBV4-3 with TRBJ2-5; D is unresolved. The CDR3 consists of 15 residues. Germline assignment: CDR1 LGHNA and CDR2 YSLEER. The ends were cut back, 0 bases at V and 8 bases at J, with 16 bases in the middle. CDR3: CASSQDPLVLSTQYF. CDR3 nucleotides: TGCGCCAGCAGCCAAGATCCCCTAGTCCTCTCCACCCAGTACTTC.

This clone was observed a few times. This chain uses TRBV19 with TRBJ1-5; 9 nucleotides match TRBD1. V dropped 5 bases and J dropped 4; count of bases not matched to a gene: 9. The CDR3 loop spans 16 amino acids. Germline V CDR1 and CDR2: LNHDA, SQIVND (reference sequence). The CDR3 loop reads CASSGLGTGWNQPQHF. The CDR3 nucleotides read TGTGCCAGTAGTGGCCTCGGGACAGGGTGGAATCAGCCCCAGCATTTT.

J is TRBJ1-5 and V is TRBV5-4; D is unclear. The V end lost 4 bases, the J end lost 4 bases, and 12 bases lay between the germline ends. Looked up from germline, CDR1 is SGHNT and CDR2 is YYREEE (reference sequence). CDR3 length equals 14 residues. CDR3 amino acids: CASSPGRNNQPQHF. CDR3 bases: TGTGCCAGCAGCCCCGGCAGGAATAATCAGCCCCAGCATTTT.

This sequence joins TRBV11-2 and TRBJ2-7; 8 bases map to TRBD2. Unmatched junction bases numbered 10, after V lost 5 bases and J lost 1 base. CDR3 length: 16 amino acids. Germline CDR1 and CDR2: SGHAT and FQNNGV. The CDR3 reads CASSLRGGEASYEQYF. As DNA, the CDR3 is TGTGCCAGCAGCCTACGGGGGGGCGAGGCGTCCTACGAGCAGTACTTC.

J is TRBJ1-1 and V is TRBV13; D is perhaps TRBD1 (6 bases). The germline V gene has CDR1 PRHDT and CDR2 FYEKMQ (reference sequence). The CDR3 is made up of 16 amino acids. Trimming removed 6 bases at V and 1 base at J, with 18 bases between. In nucleotides, the CDR3 is TGTGCCAGCAGAGAGTGGGGGCCCAGGCCGAACACTGAAGCTTTCTTT. Protein: CASREWGPRPNTEAFF.

The chain combines TRBV11-2 with TRBJ2-2; 7 positions agree with TRBD1. Germline assignment: CDR1 SGHAT and CDR2 FQNNGV. V gave up 4 bases and J gave up 6 bases; unmatched junction bases: 8. CDR3 length: 15 residues. In nucleotides, the CDR3 is TGTGCCAGCAGCTCCCTGAGGGGGCGCGCCGGGGAGCTGTTTTTT. Translated: CASSSLRGRAGELFF.

The chain employs TRBV11-1 and TRBJ1-4; possible D gene TRBD1, 5 bases. This CDR3 has 19 residues. Per the germline V gene, CDR1 is SGHAT and CDR2 is FQDESV (reference sequence). The V gene lost 8 bases and the J gene lost 0 bases, with 25 bases spanning the gap. CDR3 sequence reads: CASRMGRDEPRATNEKLFF. CDR3 nucleotides: TGTGCCAGCCGGATGGGGCGGGACGAACCTCGTGCAACTAATGAAAAACTGTTTTTT.

The chain recombines TRBV2 with TRBJ2-7; either TRBD1 or TRBD2 may supply D (5 bases each). Trimming left V 5 bases short and J 4 bases short, with 21 bases between. The CDR3 length is 16 residues. CDR1 and CDR2 (germline): SNHLY, FYNNEI. CDR3 nucleotides: TGTGCCAGCAGTTACGGGACGCCGAATGGGTCGTACGAGCAGTACTTC. Its translation: CASSYGTPNGSYEQYF.

The chain links TRBV27 to TRBJ1-1, with D hard to call. Germline values: CDR1 MNHEY, CDR2 SMNVEV (reference sequence). V lost 1 base and J 4 bases, leaving 10 bases between the germline ends. The CDR3 spans 14 residues. The CDR3 is CASSLFQWSTEAFF. CDR3 in DNA: TGTGCCAGCAGTTTATTCCAATGGTCCACTGAAGCTTTCTTT.

This chain joins TRBV14 and TRBJ2-2, with unresolved D. Germline V gene sequence: CDR1 SGHDN, CDR2 FVKESK. V gave up 0 bases and J gave up 0 bases, with 8 bases separating them. This CDR3 spans 16 amino acids. As DNA, the CDR3 is TGTGCCAGCAGCCAAGATTACGGCGCGAACACCGGGGAGCTGTTTTTT. It yields the protein CASSQDYGANTGELFF.

This clone occurred once. The chain has TRBV19 and TRBJ1-4, with 8 bases lining up with TRBD1. The V gene end was trimmed by 5 bases and the J gene end by 7 bases; junction bases not matched to a gene: 6. The CDR3 covers 14 residues. CDR1 is LNHDA, CDR2 SQIVND, per germline (reference sequence). Here the CDR3 reads CASSGRTGFEKLFF. For the CDR3, the DNA is TGTGCCAGTAGTGGGAGGACAGGGTTTGAAAAACTGTTTTTT.

The J gene is TRBJ1-1, the V gene TRBV4-3; TRBD1 might be the D (5 bases). The V gene's germline CDR1 is LGHNA and CDR2 YSLEER. Trimming stripped 2 bases from V and 0 bases from J, with 25 bases between. This CDR3 comprises 20 residues. The CDR3 loop reads CASSQRARQMNGFLNTEAFF. In nucleotides, the CDR3 is TGCGCCAGCAGCCAAAGGGCCAGACAGATGAACGGATTTTTGAACACTGAAGCTTTCTTT.

This chain joins TRBV19 and TRBJ2-7; D is unclear. V lost 1 base to trimming and J lost 2 bases, with 9 bases between them. The CDR3 is made up of 14 amino acids. CDR1 and CDR2 (germline): LNHDA, SQIVND (reference sequence). CDR3 residues: CASSIVTSPYEQYF. The CDR3 DNA sequence: TGTGCCAGTAGTATAGTAACGTCACCCTACGAGCAGTACTTC. Full variable domain (outside the CDR3, taken from reference TRBV19 and TRBJ2-7): DGGITQSPKYLFRKEGQNVTLSCEQNLNHDAMYWYRQDPGQGLRLIYYSQIVNDFQKGDIAEGYSVSREKKESFPLTVTSAQKNPTAFYLCASSIVTSPYEQYFGPGTRLTVT.

The chain couples TRBV29-1 to TRBJ2-2; D gene uncertain. This CDR3 is built from 12 residues. V was pared by 7 bases and J by 4 bases, with 10 bases between. Germline V gene data show CDR1 as SQVTM and CDR2 as ANQGSEA. CDR3 amino acids: CSAGVGTGELFF. CDR3 nucleotides: TGCAGCGCTGGGGTAGGCACCGGGGAGCTGTTTTTT.

The chain combines TRBV25-1 with TRBJ2-7; a weak D match, TRBD2 (6 bases). CDR3 length: 14 amino acids. Germline V gene lookup returns CDR1 MGHDK and CDR2 SYGVNS. V shed 4 bases and J shed 2 bases, with 12 bases lying between them. In nucleotides, the CDR3 is TGTGCCAGCAGTGCTCGGGACTCAGCCTACGAGCAGTACTTC. This gives the protein CASSARDSAYEQYF.

The rearrangement links TRBV21-1 to TRBJ2-1; the table calls TRBD2, which could not be checked here. TRBV21-1 is designated a pseudogene. The CDR3 length is 10 residues. DNA for the CDR3: TGTGCCAGCAAGTTTTGGAGGGAGTTCTTC. This sequence encodes CASKFWREFF.